The 9 T cell receptor beta chains below were found in one sample sequenced in a study of cytomegalovirus exposure and HLA in healthy donors. PCR involved 60 Vbeta and 13 Jbeta primers. Sequencing was performed with immunoSEQ multiplex PCR; in TCRdb, only in-frame clones are kept and a portion is missing. The sample includes over 120,000 clones, 80% of them seen just once. The material sequenced was PBMCs. The receptor set was obtained from a man aged 40-49 years in good health and CMV-seronegative.

The gene calls are TRBV6-1 and TRBJ1-1, with TRBD1 matching over 7 bases. This CDR3 region has 14 residues. In germline, CDR1 is MNHNS, CDR2 SASEGT. Germline trimming cut 2 bases from V and 5 bases from J; bases unmatched to any gene: 5. CDR3 in DNA: TGTGCCAGCAGTGAATACAGGGGTCGGACTGAAGCTTTCTTT. Translated: CASSEYRGRTEAFF.

J is TRBJ2-5 and V is TRBV5-1; 7 positions match TRBD1. The germline CDR1 and CDR2 sequences are SGHRS and YFSETQ. The ends lost 4 bases at V and 5 bases at J; junction bases unmatched: 11. The CDR3 covers 15 residues. In DNA, the CDR3 is TGCGCCAGCAGCCCTATAAAGGGGGCGCGGGAGACCCAGTACTTC. Translation: CASSPIKGARETQYF.

The V and J genes are TRBV7-2 and TRBJ2-4; TRBD2 matches at 15 bases. Trimming at V came to 4 bases and at J to 5 bases, leaving 3 bases not matched to a gene. Germline V gene data show CDR1 as SGHTA and CDR2 as FQGNSA. CDR3 size: 16 residues. The CDR3 here is CASSSRTSGGENIQYF. CDR3 sequence (DNA): TGTGCCAGCAGCTCCCGGACTAGCGGGGGGGAAAACATTCAGTACTTC.

CDR3: CASSPPGQGETQYF. Here the CDR3 DNA reads TGTGCCAGCTCACCACCTGGTCAGGGGGAGACCCAGTACTTC. The V and J genes are TRBV18 and TRBJ2-5, with D perhaps TRBD1 (6 bases). CDR3 length: 14 residues. V dropped 0 bases and J dropped 5 bases, with 10 bases sitting between them. From germline, CDR1 is KGHSH and CDR2 LQKENI. The variable domain in full, completed from reference TRBV18 and TRBJ2-5, reads NAGVMQNPRHLVRRRGQEARLRCSPMKGHSHVYWYRQLPEEGLKFMVYLQKENIIDESGMPKERFSAEFPKEGPSILRIQQVVRGDSAAYFCASSPPGQGETQYFGPGTRLLVL.

In this sample, this clone turned up a few times. The chain uses TRBV7-6 and TRBJ1-1; the D gene is possibly TRBD1 (5 bases). The CDR3 loop spans 14 amino acids. Germline V gene data show CDR1 as SGHVS and CDR2 as FNYEAQ. The ends were cut back, 5 bases at V and 4 bases at J, with 14 bases in the middle. The CDR3 coding sequence is TGTGCCAGCAGCCTAGACAGTTACAGCACTGAAGCTTTCTTT. Protein product: CASSLDSYSTEAFF.

The CDR3 here is CASSPRRGTEAFF. The CDR3 nucleotides are TGTGCCAGTAGTCCCCGCCGCGGCACTGAAGCTTTCTTT. V usage is TRBV19 and J usage is TRBJ1-1; D gene unclear. Germline V CDR1 and CDR2: LNHDA, SQIVND (reference sequence). The germline V and J ends were trimmed by 5 bases and 4 bases, with 11 bases remaining between them. The CDR3 runs 13 residues. Full variable domain (remainder filled in from reference TRBV19 and TRBJ1-1): DGGITQSPKYLFRKEGQNVTLSCEQNLNHDAMYWYRQDPGQGLRLIYYSQIVNDFQKGDIAEGYSVSREKKESFPLTVTSAQKNPTAFYLCASSPRRGTEAFFGQGTRLTVV.

The genes are TRBV5-4 and TRBJ1-2; D is unclear. Germline lookup yields CDR1 SGHNT and CDR2 YYREEE (reference sequence). The CDR3 contains 12 residues. Trimming took 3 bases from V and 8 from J, leaving 11 bases between them. This CDR3 is CASSSQTRGYTF. The DNA of the CDR3 is TGTGCCAGCAGCTCCCAAACCCGGGGCTACACCTTC.

This rearrangement joins TRBV5-1 to TRBJ1-6; 10 bases are shared with TRBD1. The J segment lost 0 bases and the V segment lost 5 bases, leaving 8 bases of the junction unmatched. Germline assignment: CDR1 SGHRS and CDR2 YFSETQ. The CDR3 extends over 18 amino acids. Written as DNA, the CDR3 is TGCGCCAGCAGGACAGGGGGCCCGATCAGCTCCTATAATTCACCCCTCCACTTT. It is translated as CASRTGGPISSYNSPLHF. Together with reference TRBV5-1 and TRBJ1-6, the CDR3 gives the full variable domain: KAGVTQTPRYLIKTRGQQVTLSCSPISGHRSVSWYQQTPGQGLQFLFEYFSETQRNKGNFPGRFSGRQFSNSRSEMNVSTLELGDSALYLCASRTGGPISSYNSPLHFGNGTRLTVT.

The rearrangement joins TRBV19 to TRBJ2-7; 8 bases align to TRBD1. Unmatched junction bases numbered 7, after V lost 3 bases and J lost 3 bases. CDR1 and CDR2 from the germline V gene are LNHDA and SQIVND (reference sequence). This CDR3 region has 15 residues. Here the CDR3 DNA reads TGTGCCAGTAGTATTGGCGGACAGGGTCGCTACGAGCAGTACTTC. This encodes CASSIGGQGRYEQYF.